These 19 T cell receptor beta chains were all obtained from the same sample, sequenced in a study of cytomegalovirus exposure and HLA in healthy donors. Primers: 60 Vbeta forward and 13 Jbeta reverse. Libraries were prepared by immunoSEQ multiplex PCR; TCRdb keeps only in-frame clonotypes and omits some of them. Of some 150,000 clones listed, 65% to 90% are singletons. Sequenced sample: PBMCs. These receptors were collected from a female donor in good health and CMV-seronegative.

This clone was seen only once. The rearrangement uses TRBV11-3 and TRBJ2-5, with 8 nucleotides matching TRBD2. V lost 3 bases and J lost 3; bases outside the gene matches: 0. CDR3 length: 13 amino acids. Looked up from germline, CDR1 is SGHNT and CDR2 is YENEEA. This CDR3 reads CASSFSGKETQYF. In DNA, the CDR3 is TGTGCCAGCAGCTTTAGCGGGAAAGAGACCCAGTACTTC. Drawing the rest from reference TRBV11-3 and TRBJ2-5, the complete variable domain is EAGVVQSPRYKIIEKKQPVAFWCNPISGHNTLYWYLQNLGQGPELLIRYENEEAVDDSQLPKDRFSAERLKGVDSTLKIQPAELGDSAVYLCASSFSGKETQYFGPGTRLLVL.

This chain joins TRBV28 and TRBJ1-2; D is uncertain. V dropped 6 bases and J dropped 0 bases, with 14 bases sitting between them. Germline V gene lookup returns CDR1 MDHEN and CDR2 SYDVKM. This CDR3 comprises 15 residues. This CDR3 is CASSLEALANYGYTF. In DNA, the CDR3 is TGTGCCAGCAGCTTAGAGGCATTAGCTAACTATGGCTACACCTTC.

The chain links TRBV6-1 to TRBJ2-7, with a tentative D call TRBD2 (6 bases). The CDR3 covers 14 residues. Per the germline V gene, CDR1 is MNHNS and CDR2 is SASEGT. The V and J ends lost 4 bases and 7 bases respectively, with 17 bases between them. CDR3 region: CASSGLAGRREQYF. The CDR3 nucleotides are TGTGCCAGCAGTGGACTGGCGGGGAGGAGGGAGCAGTACTTC.

This clone occurred once. The chain employs TRBV11-2 and TRBJ1-4; no reliable D call. The germline V gene has CDR1 SGHAT and CDR2 FQNNGV. V shed 5 bases and J shed 5 bases, with 15 bases lying between them. The CDR3 consists of 15 residues. This CDR3 is CASSLTRSTNEKLFF. DNA of the CDR3: TGTGCCAGCAGCCTAACGAGAAGTACGAATGAAAAACTGTTTTTT. Variable domain in full (rest from reference TRBV11-2 and TRBJ1-4): EAGVAQSPRYKIIEKRQSVAFWCNPISGHATLYWYQQILGQGPKLLIQFQNNGVVDDSQLPKDRFSAERLKGVDSTLKIQPAKLEDSAVYLCASSLTRSTNEKLFFGSGTQLSVL.

The V call is TRBV7-9, the J call TRBJ1-5; tentative D call: TRBD1 (5 bases). The length of the CDR3 is 15 residues. The germline gives CDR1 SEHNR, CDR2 FQNEAQ (reference sequence). The V and J ends lost 5 bases and 2 bases respectively, with 13 bases between them. CDR3 region: CASSPPGGGNQPQHF. For the CDR3, the DNA is TGTGCCAGCAGCCCACCGGGAGGGGGCAATCAGCCCCAGCATTTT. Combining the CDR3 with reference TRBV7-9 and TRBJ1-5 gives the whole variable domain DTGVSQNPRHKITKRGQNVTFRCDPISEHNRLYWYRQTLGQGPEFLTYFQNEAQLEKSRLLSDRFSAERPKGSFSTLEIQRTEQGDSAMYLCASSPPGGGNQPQHFGDGTRLSIL.

This chain joins TRBV5-6 and TRBJ2-1; weak D call: TRBD2 (6 bases). V was clipped by 7 bases and J by 3 bases, with 17 bases between them. The CDR3 consists of 15 residues. CDR1 SGHDT and CDR2 YYEEEE come from the germline V gene. CDR3 DNA sequence: TGTGCCAGCTATGGGCCGGGAGTGGACTACAATGAGCAGTTCTTC. Amino acids: CASYGPGVDYNEQFF.

This clone has only one observation. V gene TRBV5-1 combines with J gene TRBJ2-7, with 14 nucleotides matching TRBD2. With V trimmed by 0 bases and J by 3 bases, 2 bases remained unmatched. The CDR3 loop spans 16 amino acids. CDR1 is SGHRS and CDR2 is YFSETQ in the germline V gene. CDR3 protein: CASSLAGTSGSYEQYF. The CDR3 DNA is TGCGCCAGCAGCTTGGCCGGGACTAGCGGGAGCTACGAGCAGTACTTC.

The CDR3 is CASSLLGLAVNTGELFF. CDR3 in DNA: TGTGCCAGCAGTTTGTTAGGACTAGCGGTGAACACCGGGGAGCTGTTTTTT. V usage is TRBV27 and J usage is TRBJ2-2; 10 bases align to TRBD2. The CDR3 runs 17 residues. V shed 3 bases, J shed 1 base, and the junction held 5 bases outside the gene matches. The germline V gene encodes CDR1 MNHEY and CDR2 SMNVEV (reference sequence).

This clone was counted between two and nine times. This sequence joins TRBV27 and TRBJ2-1; 7 bases match TRBD2. The CDR3 length is 16 residues. Germline values: CDR1 MNHEY, CDR2 SMNVEV (reference sequence). V was clipped by 5 bases and J by 6 bases; unmatched bases: 13. The CDR3 DNA sequence: TGTGCCAGCAGTCCCTTCGGGGCGGGAGATCCCAATGAGCAGTTCTTC. It specifies CASSPFGAGDPNEQFF.

This chain's CDR3 is CASTRQGKQETQYF. The DNA of the CDR3 is TGTGCCAGCACTAGACAGGGAAAACAAGAGACCCAGTACTTC. V is TRBV25-1 and J is TRBJ2-5; 7 bases match TRBD1. The ends lost 7 bases at V and 2 bases at J; junction bases unmatched: 7. This CDR3 comprises 14 residues. Germline CDR1 reads MGHDK; CDR2 reads SYGVNS.

Only one count was recorded for this clone. The rearrangement links TRBV6-5 to TRBJ2-7, with D unresolved. The CDR3 contains 13 residues. Deletions cut 8 bases from V and 0 bases from J, with 11 bases between. The V gene's germline CDR1 is MNHEY and CDR2 SVGAGI. CDR3 in amino acids: CASLDNFSYEQYF. CDR3 in DNA: TGTGCCAGCCTCGACAACTTCTCCTACGAGCAGTACTTC.

V is TRBV13 and J is TRBJ2-7; 12 bases match TRBD1. Germline-derived CDR1 and CDR2 are PRHDT and FYEKMQ (reference sequence). The CDR3 has 16 residues. The J segment lost 7 bases and the V segment lost 5 bases, leaving 12 bases of the junction unmatched. This chain's CDR3 is CASSAAGTGGREEQYF. The CDR3 DNA reads as TGTGCCAGCAGCGCCGCCGGGACAGGGGGCCGTGAGGAGCAGTACTTC.

V gene TRBV6-5 combines with J gene TRBJ2-3; tentatively, D is TRBD1 (5 bases). The CDR3 sequence is 14 residues long. The V gene's germline CDR1 is MNHEY and CDR2 SVGAGI. V lost 6 bases to trimming and J lost 2 bases, with 12 bases between them. CDR3 residues: CASRRAGYTDTQYF. The CDR3 coding sequence is TGTGCCAGCAGAAGGGCAGGGTACACAGATACGCAGTATTTT.

The V gene is TRBV15, the J gene TRBJ2-3; TRBD1 aligns across 8 bases. V lost 4 bases to trimming and J lost 6 bases; unmatched junction nucleotides: 6. Germline V gives CDR1 LNHNV, CDR2 YYDKDF (reference sequence). This CDR3 region has 14 residues. CDR3 residues: CATSNLQGEDTQYF. The DNA for the CDR3 is TGTGCCACCAGCAATCTACAGGGGGAGGATACGCAGTATTTT. Combining the CDR3 with reference TRBV15 and TRBJ2-3 gives the whole variable domain DAMVIQNPRYQVTQFGKPVTLSCSQTLNHNVMYWYQQKSSQAPKLLFHYYDKDFNNEADTPDNFQSRRPNTSFCFLDIRSPGLGDTAMYLCATSNLQGEDTQYFGPGTRLTVL.

This chain connects TRBV2 to TRBJ2-3; D is unclear. Germline V lookup: CDR1 SNHLY, CDR2 FYNNEI. The CDR3 is made up of 14 amino acids. Trimming cost V 4 bases and J 0 bases, with 8 bases left between them. DNA of the CDR3: TGTGCCAGCAGTGTCTTTCTTAGCACAGATACGCAGTATTTT. This gives the protein CASSVFLSTDTQYF.

The chain is built from TRBV27 and TRBJ2-2; unclear D gene. This CDR3 has 14 residues. Germline loops: CDR1 MNHEY, CDR2 SMNVEV (reference sequence). The V and J ends lost 5 bases and 8 bases respectively, with 15 bases between them. The CDR3 DNA sequence: TGTGCCAGCAGTCAACTATTGACTGCGGGGGAGCTGTTTTTT. This codes for CASSQLLTAGELFF.

V is TRBV7-9 and J is TRBJ2-5; TRBD1 agrees at 7 bases. This CDR3 is 13 amino acids long. V dropped 5 bases and J dropped 3; count of bases not matched to a gene: 3. CDR1 SEHNR and CDR2 FQNEAQ come from the germline V gene (reference sequence). This CDR3 is CASSHTGEETQYF. CDR3 bases: TGTGCCAGCAGCCATACAGGGGAAGAGACCCAGTACTTC.

This clone was picked up one time. V gene TRBV2 combines with J gene TRBJ2-7; TRBD2 matches at 12 bases. Trimming at V came to 6 bases and at J to 3 bases, leaving 12 bases not matched to a gene. This CDR3 comprises 17 residues. In germline, CDR1 is SNHLY, CDR2 FYNNEI. The CDR3 coding sequence is TGTGCCAGCAGACCTAATCCTGGACTAGCGGGAAGCTACGAGCAGTACTTC. It yields the protein CASRPNPGLAGSYEQYF.

The V and J genes are TRBV9 and TRBJ1-3; TRBD1 might be the D (5 bases). V lost 0 bases to trimming and J lost 7 bases, with 14 bases between them. The CDR3 consists of 15 residues. Germline V CDR1 and CDR2: SGDLS, YYNGEE. CDR3 in amino acids: CASSVEPGSGNTIYF. CDR3 nucleotide sequence: TGTGCCAGCAGCGTAGAACCAGGGTCAGGCAACACCATATATTTT.